The 31 T cell receptor beta chains below come from one sample, sequenced in a study of Graves' ophthalmopathy and Graves' hyperthyroidism. The authors amplified TCR beta CDR3 regions from RNA transcripts. First-round RT-PCR with HTBI primers preceded a second-round multiplex PCR. TCRdb re-derived calls from the multiplex PCR reads in MiXCR, one entry per CDR3 protein. Among roughly 1.1 million distinct CDR3 sequences, about two fifths were seen once, and the ten largest hold over 8.5%. Sample: peripheral blood or thyroid tissue (not recorded which). The receptors shown here come from an adult man with Graves' hyperthyroidism.

The gene calls are TRBV19 and TRBJ1-6; TRBD1 agrees at 8 bases. The CDR3 sequence is 13 residues long. V trimming: 10 bases; J trimming: 8 bases; junction bases outside the gene matches: 7. Germline V gives CDR1 LNHDA, CDR2 SQIVND (reference sequence). CDR3 sequence (DNA): TGTGCCACCAAGGACAGGGAGGATTCACCCCTCCACTTT. Its protein product is CATKDREDSPLHF. The full variable domain, completed using reference TRBV19 and TRBJ1-6, is DGGITQSPKYLFRKEGQNVTLSCEQNLNHDAMYWYRQDPGQGLRLIYYSQIVNDFQKGDIAEGYSVSREKKESFPLTVTSAQKNPTAFYLCATKDREDSPLHFGNGTRLTVT.

This clonotype was observed many times. This chain connects TRBV15 to TRBJ1-4, with TRBD1 matching over 7 bases. The V gene's germline CDR1 is LNHNV and CDR2 YYDKDF (reference sequence). The V segment lost 4 bases and the J segment 4 bases; nucleotides outside the gene matches: 6. The CDR3 runs to 15 residues. CDR3 protein: CATSNSRDSNEKLFF. CDR3 nucleotide sequence: TGTGCCACCAGCAATAGCCGGGACAGTAATGAAAAACTGTTTTTT.

This clonotype was detected many times. The rearrangement joins TRBV6-5 to TRBJ1-1; D is uncertain. V gave up 4 bases and J gave up 3 bases, with 12 bases separating them. The germline CDR1 and CDR2 sequences are MNHEY and SVGAGI. The CDR3 is 14 amino acids. The CDR3 coding sequence is TGTGCCAGCAGTTGGCGGGAGAGGGACACTGAAGCTTTCTTT. As protein: CASSWRERDTEAFF.

This clonotype occurred many times. The chain joins TRBV2 to TRBJ1-1; D remains unclear. This CDR3 region has 14 residues. The germline V and J ends were trimmed by 6 bases and 0 bases, with 11 bases remaining between them. Germline V gene lookup returns CDR1 SNHLY and CDR2 FYNNEI. The CDR3 reads CASRFEPLNTEAFF. CDR3 bases: TGTGCCAGCAGGTTCGAGCCTCTGAACACTGAAGCTTTCTTT. The full variable domain, in which reference TRBV2 and TRBJ1-1 provide the parts outside the CDR3, is EPEVTQTPSHQVTQMGQEVILRCVPISNHLYFYWYRQILGQKVEFLVSFYNNEISEKSEIFDDQFSVERPDGSNFTLKIRSTKLEDSAMYFCASRFEPLNTEAFFGQGTRLTVV.

Many counts were recorded for this clonotype. The J gene is TRBJ1-5, the V gene TRBV2; D call uncertain. V lost 3 bases and J 6 bases, leaving 9 bases between the germline ends. This CDR3 is 13 amino acids long. Germline CDR1 is SNHLY and CDR2 is FYNNEI. This CDR3 reads CASSDSSGQPQHF. As DNA, the CDR3 is TGTGCCAGCAGTGACAGCTCCGGTCAGCCCCAGCATTTT.

The table lists this clonotype with many counts. The chain carries TRBV19 and TRBJ1-2, with 9 bases identical to TRBD1. The length of the CDR3 is 15 residues. CDR1 and CDR2 from the germline V gene are LNHDA and SQIVND (reference sequence). J lost 4 bases, V lost 2 bases, and 5 bases had no gene match. The CDR3 sequence: CASSITGTGRYGYTF. The CDR3, as DNA: TGTGCCAGTAGTATAACCGGGACAGGGCGCTATGGCTACACCTTC. The full variable domain, in which reference TRBV19 and TRBJ1-2 provide the parts outside the CDR3, is DGGITQSPKYLFRKEGQNVTLSCEQNLNHDAMYWYRQDPGQGLRLIYYSQIVNDFQKGDIAEGYSVSREKKESFPLTVTSAQKNPTAFYLCASSITGTGRYGYTFGSGTRLTVV.

This chain joins TRBV12-3 or TRBV12-4 and TRBJ2-5; maybe TRBD1 (6 bases). The CDR3 has 15 residues. Trimming stripped 6 bases from V and 5 bases from J, with 19 bases between. The CDR3 sequence: CASSSGAGELETQYF. DNA of the CDR3: TGTGCCAGCAGCTCCGGGGCAGGGGAGCTGGAGACCCAGTACTTC.

This clonotype has only one observation. This CDR3 reads CASSFQRTDTQYF. The CDR3 nucleotides read TGTGCCAGCAGCTTTCAACGCACAGATACGCAGTATTTT. The chain links TRBV7-2 to TRBJ2-3; D unclear. The germline CDR1 and CDR2 sequences are SGHTA and FQGNSA. CDR3 length: 13 residues. The V and J ends lost 3 bases and 1 base respectively, with 5 bases between them.

There are many counts of this clonotype. This chain joins TRBV12-3 or TRBV12-4 and TRBJ2-7, with D possibly being TRBD1 or TRBD2 (5 bases each). V lost 4 bases to trimming and J lost 1 base, with 11 bases between them. The CDR3 loop spans 14 amino acids. CDR3 DNA: TGTGCCAGCAGTTCGGGACCAGCGTCCTACGAGCAGTACTTC. It is translated as CASSSGPASYEQYF.

This chain links TRBV15 with TRBJ2-6, with 9 bases that match TRBD1. After removal of 3 bases from V and 9 bases from J, the junction contained 3 bases not matched to a gene. The CDR3 consists of 14 residues. Germline CDR1 is LNHNV and CDR2 is YYDKDF (reference sequence). CDR3 sequence: CATSSGTGNNVLTF. The CDR3, as DNA: TGTGCCACCAGCAGCGGGACAGGGAACAACGTCCTGACTTTC.

J is TRBJ1-1 and V is TRBV29-1, with TRBD1 matching 8 bases. With V trimmed by 6 bases and J by 3 bases, 3 bases remained unmatched. This CDR3 has 12 amino acids. Germline V CDR1 and CDR2: SQVTM, ANQGSEA. The CDR3 region has the DNA TGCAGCGTCTACAGGGGGGACACTGAAGCTTTCTTT. Translation: CSVYRGDTEAFF.

This clonotype was recorded at least ten times. The chain uses TRBV12-3 or TRBV12-4 and TRBJ1-6; the D gene is possibly TRBD1 (5 bases). This CDR3 has 14 amino acids. V was cut by 5 bases and J by 10 bases, with 15 bases left in between. In DNA, the CDR3 is TGTGCCAGCAGTCCCAGGGCCGGGACCTCACCCCTCCACTTT. It specifies CASSPRAGTSPLHF.

The chain carries TRBV2 and TRBJ2-2; 9 bases match TRBD1. Trimming took 10 bases from V and 7 from J; bases not matched to a gene: 10. The length of the CDR3 is 14 residues. CDR1 is SNHLY, CDR2 FYNNEI, per germline. The CDR3 coding sequence is TGTGCCATCCGGGACAGGGTGGTTATCGGGGAGCTGTTTTTT. This encodes CAIRDRVVIGELFF.

This clonotype was recorded many times. The chain combines TRBV9 with TRBJ1-6, with D possibly matching TRBD1 (5 bases). The CDR3 has 14 residues. The germline V and J ends were trimmed by 4 bases and 10 bases, with 15 bases remaining between them. Germline CDR1 and CDR2: SGDLS and YYNGEE. CDR3 protein: CASSRGPKGSPLHF. DNA of the CDR3: TGTGCCAGCAGCCGAGGCCCCAAGGGGTCACCCCTCCACTTT. Drawing the rest from reference TRBV9 and TRBJ1-6, the complete variable domain is DSGVTQTPKHLITATGQRVTLRCSPRSGDLSVYWYQQSLDQGLQFLIQYYNGEERAKGNILERFSAQQFPDLHSELNLSSLELGDSALYFCASSRGPKGSPLHFGNGTRLTVT.

The chain carries TRBV3-1 and TRBJ1-4, with D possibly matching TRBD1 (5 bases). V was cut by 5 bases and J by 6 bases, with 10 bases left in between. The CDR3 consists of 13 residues. Germline loops: CDR1 LGHDT, CDR2 YNNKEL (reference sequence). The CDR3 is CASSRLTDEKLFF. CDR3 coding DNA: TGTGCCAGCAGCAGGCTGACAGATGAAAAACTGTTTTTT.

V gene TRBV7-2 combines with J gene TRBJ1-4; the D is unclear. Looked up from germline, CDR1 is SGHTA and CDR2 is FQGNSA. Trimming took 5 bases from V and 1 from J, leaving 14 bases between them. The CDR3 length is 16 residues. The CDR3, as DNA: TGTGCCAGCAGCCGAAGATCAGTAGGAACTAATGAAAAACTGTTTTTT. It yields the protein CASSRRSVGTNEKLFF.

This CDR3 is CASSGRSQGLHNSPLHF. In DNA, the CDR3 is TGTGCCAGCAGTGGTCGGTCACAGGGACTTCATAATTCACCCCTCCACTTT. The chain combines TRBV25-1 with TRBJ1-6; possibly TRBD1 for D (6 bases). The CDR3 runs 17 residues. Trimming left V 4 bases short and J 5 bases short, with 18 bases between. Per the germline V gene, CDR1 is MGHDK and CDR2 is SYGVNS.

Remarks on this clonotype: Germline is not matched at one junction end, which may reflect a read error. The V call is TRBV9, the J call TRBJ2-7; TRBD2 aligns across 11 bases. The CDR3 has 15 amino acids. The germline V gene has CDR1 SGDLS and CDR2 YYNGEE. CDR3 DNA: TGTGGCAGCAGCGTCACTAGCGGGAGCTCCTACGAGCAGTACTTC. The encoded protein is CGSSVTSGSSYEQYF.

The chain employs TRBV7-9 and TRBJ2-3; D assignment may be TRBD1 or TRBD2 (6 bases each). Germline values: CDR1 SEHNR, CDR2 FQNEAQ (reference sequence). This CDR3 is 14 amino acids long. The V end lost 5 bases, the J end lost 7 bases, and 16 bases lay between the germline ends. CDR3 DNA: TGTGCCAGCAGCCACCGTGGGGGGCGATATACGCAGTATTTT. This codes for CASSHRGGRYTQYF.

This clonotype was observed many times. The CDR3 reads CASSFPGGVGGTTFF. DNA of the CDR3: TGTGCCAGCAGCTTTCCCGGGGGGGTAGGGGGGACTACTTTCTTT. The chain has TRBV7-2 and TRBJ1-1, with TRBD1 as a possible D gene (6 bases). This CDR3 spans 15 amino acids. V was cut by 3 bases and J by 12 bases, with 23 bases left in between. CDR1 and CDR2 from the germline V gene are SGHTA and FQGNSA. Full variable domain (outside the CDR3, taken from reference TRBV7-2 and TRBJ1-1): GAGVSQSPSNKVTEKGKDVELRCDPISGHTALYWYRQSLGQGLEFLIYFQGNSAPDKSGLPSDRFSAERTGGSVSTLTIQRTQQEDSAVYLCASSFPGGVGGTTFFGQGTRLTVV.

The V gene is TRBV24-1, the J gene TRBJ1-2; TRBD1 matches at 8 bases. This CDR3 has 15 amino acids. V shed 5 bases and J 1 base; nucleotides not matched to a gene: 5. Germline-derived CDR1 and CDR2 are KGHDR and SFDVKD. As DNA, the CDR3 is TGTGCCACCAGTGGTGGGACAGGAGATAACTATGGCTACACCTTC. Residues: CATSGGTGDNYGYTF.

This chain uses TRBV14 with TRBJ2-5; the match to TRBD1 covers 12 bases. CDR1 and CDR2 (germline): SGHDN, FVKESK. There are 17 residues in the CDR3. Trimming at V came to 1 base and at J to 5 bases, leaving 8 bases not matched to a gene. The CDR3: CASSQGAGQGATETQYF. For the CDR3, the DNA is TGTGCCAGCAGCCAAGGGGCGGGACAGGGGGCGACGGAGACCCAGTACTTC.

The chain links TRBV11-2 to TRBJ2-5; TRBD1 matches 9 bases. The DNA end favors TRBJ2-7, so the J call may be wrong. CDR1 and CDR2 (germline): SGHAT, FQNNGV. The CDR3 sequence is 14 residues long. The CDR3, as DNA: TGTGCCAGCAGCAAACAGGGGGCGTTCGGCGAGCAGTACTTC. Translation: CASSKQGAFGEQYF.

This clonotype has more than one count but fewer than ten. This chain links TRBV10-3 with TRBJ1-5; 7 bases line up with TRBD1. Losses at the gene ends were 6 bases for V and 3 bases for J; bases not matched to a gene: 2. This CDR3 is built from 13 residues. In germline, CDR1 is ENHRY, CDR2 SYGVKD. This CDR3 is CAIRRGLNQPQHF. The CDR3 region has the DNA TGTGCCATCAGGAGGGGGCTCAATCAGCCCCAGCATTTT.

The table lists this clonotype with many counts. The V and J genes are TRBV15 and TRBJ2-2; 8 bases fit TRBD2. Germline CDR1 is LNHNV and CDR2 is YYDKDF (reference sequence). The CDR3 is 17 amino acids. V gave up 3 bases and J gave up 3 bases; unmatched junction bases: 9. The chain's CDR3 is CATSSNRGGEDTGELFF. CDR3 in DNA: TGTGCCACCAGCAGTAATCGGGGGGGAGAGGACACCGGGGAGCTGTTTTTT.

This clonotype turned up a few times. The CDR3 DNA follows: TGCAGTGCTAGCGGGGGGGGGTTTTATCAAGAGACCCAGTACTTC. It encodes CSASGGGFYQETQYF. The chain links TRBV20-1 to TRBJ2-5, with 8 bases lining up with TRBD2. The germline V gene has CDR1 DFQATT and CDR2 SNEGSKA (reference sequence). This CDR3 contains 15 residues. J gave up 2 bases and V 3 bases, and 8 bases lay outside the gene matches.

This clonotype appeared many times. The V gene is TRBV14, the J gene TRBJ1-1; TRBD1 is a possible D gene (6 bases). The CDR3 length is 12 residues. V was pared by 2 bases and J by 8 bases, with 9 bases between. Germline V gives CDR1 SGHDN, CDR2 FVKESK. The CDR3 region is CASSQITGEAFF. For the CDR3, the DNA is TGTGCCAGCAGCCAAATTACAGGGGAAGCTTTCTTT.

This clonotype came up many times. The chain links TRBV20-1 to TRBJ1-1, with 7 bases lining up with TRBD1. Germline V gene data show CDR1 as DFQATT and CDR2 as SNEGSKA (reference sequence). V shed 6 bases and J 5 bases; nucleotides not matched to a gene: 12. This CDR3 is built from 14 residues. CDR3 in amino acids: CSATQGGGGTEAFF. For the CDR3, the DNA is TGCAGTGCAACGCAAGGGGGCGGGGGGACTGAAGCTTTCTTT.

The chain uses TRBV7-2 and TRBJ1-1; the match to TRBD1 covers 10 bases. V was clipped by 6 bases and J by 4 bases; unmatched bases: 8. CDR3 length: 15 residues. Germline-derived CDR1 and CDR2 are SGHTA and FQGNSA. The CDR3 loop reads CASSYLGQGFTEAFF. The CDR3 DNA reads TGTGCCAGCAGTTATTTGGGACAGGGGTTCACTGAAGCTTTCTTT.

J is TRBJ1-4 and V is TRBV10-3; D is uncertain. CDR3 size: 13 residues. V gave up 10 bases and J gave up 10 bases, with 19 bases separating them. Germline CDR1 ENHRY, CDR2 SYGVKD. The CDR3 loop is CASNPTGMGKLFF. DNA of the CDR3: TGTGCCAGCAATCCGACGGGGATGGGAAAACTGTTTTTT.

Only a few counts were recorded for this clonotype. This chain joins TRBV6-6 and TRBJ2-5; 13 bases line up with TRBD2. Looked up from germline, CDR1 is MNHNY and CDR2 is SVGAGI (reference sequence). The CDR3 runs 15 residues. J was trimmed by 5 bases and V by 5 bases; bases with no gene match: 5. CDR3 loop: CASSTSGGALETQYF. CDR3 bases: TGTGCCAGCAGTACTAGCGGGGGGGCTCTGGAGACCCAGTACTTC.